The clone carrying this TCR beta chain is labeled medium-sized. What it binds is not known. The data are from a study of immune heterogeneity within non-small cell lung tumors. Overall study: Tumors were classified as 4 squamous cell carcinomas, some 10 non-squamous carcinomas and 1 not otherwise specified. Study-wide findings and caveats: Tumor sites in a patient shared identical dominant CDR3 beta clonotypes and also carried site-unique high-frequency clones. Individual patients had largely distinct high-frequency T-cell receptor beta clonotypes.

The ends were cut back, 1 base at V and 5 bases at J, with 15 bases in the middle. The V gene's germline CDR1 is ENHRY and CDR2 SYGVKD. CDR3 length equals 16 residues. Template input was genomic DNA from bulk tumor (around 610 ng per sample). Primary tumors were biopsied several times each, far apart, intraoperatively. Their non-small cell lung cancer was newly diagnosed and untreated, and the patients underwent curative surgery. A total of about 15 patients with newly diagnosed non-small cell lung cancer, all of whom were undergoing surgery with curative intent, made up the donors. For the TCR beta CDR3, multiplex PCR with 32 V and 13 J primers performed the amplification. TCRdb used MiXCR to reprocess the multiplex PCR reads, holding one entry per CDR3 protein. This repertoire shows 3,500 to 5,500 distinct CDR3 sequences, about 24% found once; its top ten account for 8.5% to 10%.

V is TRBV10-3 and J is TRBJ1-3; unclear D gene. The TCR sequence derives from a man aged 45-65 years with non-small cell lung cancer. Sequenced material: lung tumor tissue. CDR3 sequence (DNA): TGTGCCATCAGTGAGTGGGAGCAAACTGGTAGAAACACCATATATTTT. This sequence encodes CAISEWEQTGRNTIYF.